This TCR beta chain was retrieved from a study of blood T cell repertoires in COVID-19. Germline V gene lookup returns CDR1 SGHTA and CDR2 FQGNSA. The CDR3 is 13 residues long. Trimming took off 2 bases at V and 6 bases at J, with 8 bases between the two ends. Original data processing: Amplification of reference gene primers was used by the study to estimate nucleated cell counts. Here immunoSEQ multiplex PCR was the method, and the copy in TCRdb shows in-frame clones only, minus some. V, J and clone size are those of that table, while D and trimming were read from the DNA. Counted here are tens of thousands of clones, approximately 77% occurring once; the ten biggest clones make up under 3%.

The chain uses TRBV7-2 and TRBJ2-1; D not certain. This TCR was recovered from a man in his 70s with COVID-19, enrolled during active disease. The specimen sequenced was peripheral blood. The CDR3 DNA reads as TGTGCCAGCAGCTTATATACGGTCAATGAGCAGTTCTTC. Protein product: CASSLYTVNEQFF.